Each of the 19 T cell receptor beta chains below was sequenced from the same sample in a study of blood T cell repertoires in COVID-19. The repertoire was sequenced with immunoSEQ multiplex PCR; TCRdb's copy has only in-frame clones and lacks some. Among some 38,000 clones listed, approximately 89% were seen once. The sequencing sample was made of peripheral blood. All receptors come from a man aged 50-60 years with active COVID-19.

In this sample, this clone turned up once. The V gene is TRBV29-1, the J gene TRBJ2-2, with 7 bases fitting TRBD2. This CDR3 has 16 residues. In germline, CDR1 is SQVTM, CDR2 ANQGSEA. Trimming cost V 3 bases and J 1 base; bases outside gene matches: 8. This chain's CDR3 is CSVDGPTSRNTGELFF. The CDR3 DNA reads TGCAGCGTTGATGGGCCGACTAGCAGGAACACCGGGGAGCTGTTTTTT.

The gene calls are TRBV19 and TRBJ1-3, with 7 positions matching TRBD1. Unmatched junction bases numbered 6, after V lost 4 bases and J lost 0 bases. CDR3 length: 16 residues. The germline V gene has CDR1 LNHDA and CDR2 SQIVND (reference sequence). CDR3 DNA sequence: TGTGCCAGTAGTACGAGAGGGGGCTTCTCTGGAAACACCATATATTTT. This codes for CASSTRGGFSGNTIYF.

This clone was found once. The CDR3 DNA reads TGTGCCAGCAGTGCCACAGCAGATACGCAGTATTTT. Protein sequence: CASSATADTQYF. This chain joins TRBV2 and TRBJ2-3; D is uncertain. Germline V gene sequence: CDR1 SNHLY, CDR2 FYNNEI. The CDR3 loop spans 12 amino acids. V lost 4 bases to trimming and J lost 4 bases, with 6 bases between them.

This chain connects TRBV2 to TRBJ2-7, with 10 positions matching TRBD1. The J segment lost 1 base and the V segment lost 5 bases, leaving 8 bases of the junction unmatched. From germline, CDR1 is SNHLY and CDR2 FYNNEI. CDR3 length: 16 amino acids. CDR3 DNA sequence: TGTGCCAGCAGTCGACCCGGGACAGGGGCATCCTACGAGCAGTACTTC. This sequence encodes CASSRPGTGASYEQYF.

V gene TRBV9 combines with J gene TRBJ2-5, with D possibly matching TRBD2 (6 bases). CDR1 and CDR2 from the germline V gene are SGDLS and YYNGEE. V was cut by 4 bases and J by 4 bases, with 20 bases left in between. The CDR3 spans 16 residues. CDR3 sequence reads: CASSLGLPGIGETQYF. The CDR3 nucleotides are TGTGCCAGCAGCTTGGGACTCCCCGGGATAGGAGAGACCCAGTACTTC.

Written as DNA, the CDR3 is TGTGCCAGCAGCCAAGACAGGCTTGAAGCTTTCTTT. Encoded protein: CASSQDRLEAFF. The gene calls are TRBV3-1 (or the pseudogene TRBV3-2) and TRBJ1-1, with no clear D. The CDR3 is 12 amino acids. Trimming cost V 0 bases and J 7 bases, with 6 bases left between them. CDR1 is LGHDT and CDR2 is YNNKEL in the germline V gene (reference sequence).

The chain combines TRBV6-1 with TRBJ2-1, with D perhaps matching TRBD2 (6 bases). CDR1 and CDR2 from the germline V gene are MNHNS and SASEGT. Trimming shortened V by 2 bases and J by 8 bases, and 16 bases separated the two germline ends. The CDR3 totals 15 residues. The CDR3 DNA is TGTGCCAGCAGTGAATGGGGTAGCGGTACTGATGAGCAGTTCTTC. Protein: CASSEWGSGTDEQFF.

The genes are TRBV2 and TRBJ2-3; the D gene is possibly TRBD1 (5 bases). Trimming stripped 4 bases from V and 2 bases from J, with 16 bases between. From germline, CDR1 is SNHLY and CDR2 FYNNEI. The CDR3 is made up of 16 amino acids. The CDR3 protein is CASSAGGNRHTDTQYF. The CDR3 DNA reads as TGTGCCAGCAGTGCCGGTGGGAACAGGCACACAGATACGCAGTATTTT.

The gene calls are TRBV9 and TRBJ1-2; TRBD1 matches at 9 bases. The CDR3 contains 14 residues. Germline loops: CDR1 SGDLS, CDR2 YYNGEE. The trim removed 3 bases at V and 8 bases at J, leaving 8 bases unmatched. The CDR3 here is CASSAQQGARGYTF. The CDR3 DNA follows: TGTGCCAGCAGCGCTCAACAGGGGGCGAGGGGCTACACCTTC.

The CDR3 is CASSFWAEKETQYF. The CDR3 nucleotides are TGTGCCAGCAGCTTCTGGGCTGAAAAAGAGACCCAGTACTTC. The J gene is TRBJ2-5, the V gene TRBV5-8, with D uncertain. There are 14 residues in the CDR3. V lost 2 bases and J lost 3, with 11 bases in between. Looked up from germline, CDR1 is SGHTS and CDR2 is YDEGEE.

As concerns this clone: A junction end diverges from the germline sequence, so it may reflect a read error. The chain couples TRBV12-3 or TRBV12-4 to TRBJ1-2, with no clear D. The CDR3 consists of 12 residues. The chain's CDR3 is CATSDLSYGYTF. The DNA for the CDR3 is TGTGCCACCAGTGATCTAAGTTATGGCTACACCTTC.

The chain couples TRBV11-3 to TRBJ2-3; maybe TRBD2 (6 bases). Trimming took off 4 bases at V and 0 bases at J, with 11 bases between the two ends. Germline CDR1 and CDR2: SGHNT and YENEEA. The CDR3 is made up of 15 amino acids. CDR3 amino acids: CASSWGGGSTDTQYF. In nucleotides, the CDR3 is TGTGCCAGCAGCTGGGGTGGGGGGAGCACAGATACGCAGTATTTT.

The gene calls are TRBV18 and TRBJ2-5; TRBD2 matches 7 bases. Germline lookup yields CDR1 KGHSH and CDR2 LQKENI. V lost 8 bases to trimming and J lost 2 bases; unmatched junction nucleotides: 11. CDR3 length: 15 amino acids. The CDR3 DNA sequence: TGTGCCAGCACCTCACTAGCGAGACTACAAGAGACCCAGTACTTC. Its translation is CASTSLARLQETQYF. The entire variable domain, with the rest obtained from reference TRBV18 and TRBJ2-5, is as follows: NAGVMQNPRHLVRRRGQEARLRCSPMKGHSHVYWYRQLPEEGLKFMVYLQKENIIDESGMPKERFSAEFPKEGPSILRIQQVVRGDSAAYFCASTSLARLQETQYFGPGTRLLVL.

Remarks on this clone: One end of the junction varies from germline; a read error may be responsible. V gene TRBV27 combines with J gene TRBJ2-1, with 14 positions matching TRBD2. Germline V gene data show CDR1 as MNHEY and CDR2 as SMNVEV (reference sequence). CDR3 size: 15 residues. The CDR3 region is CASSFTGTSGSSTVF. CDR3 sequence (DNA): TGTGCCAGCAGCTTCACCGGGACTAGCGGGAGTTCCACGGTCTTC.

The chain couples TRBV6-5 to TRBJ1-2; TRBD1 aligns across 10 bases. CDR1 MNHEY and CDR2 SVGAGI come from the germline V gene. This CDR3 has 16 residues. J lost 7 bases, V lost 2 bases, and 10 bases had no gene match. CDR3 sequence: CASSYEADRGIRGYTF. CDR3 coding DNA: TGTGCCAGCAGTTACGAGGCGGACAGGGGGATCCGTGGCTACACCTTC.

The CDR3 nucleotides read TGTGCCAGCAGCACCACACTAGCGGGGGGTCCCCAAGAGACCCAGTACTTC. Amino acids: CASSTTLAGGPQETQYF. The chain couples TRBV7-3 to TRBJ2-5, with 12 bases matching TRBD2. Losses at the gene ends were 5 bases for V and 1 base for J; bases not matched to a gene: 8. The CDR3 runs 17 residues. CDR1 and CDR2 (germline): SGHTA, FQGTGA.

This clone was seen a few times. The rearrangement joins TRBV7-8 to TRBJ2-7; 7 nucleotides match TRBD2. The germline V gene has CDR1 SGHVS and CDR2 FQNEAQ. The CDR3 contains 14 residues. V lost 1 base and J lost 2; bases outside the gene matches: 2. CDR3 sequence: CASSLGGSTYEQYF. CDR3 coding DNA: TGTGCCAGCAGCTTAGGCGGGAGTACCTACGAGCAGTACTTC.

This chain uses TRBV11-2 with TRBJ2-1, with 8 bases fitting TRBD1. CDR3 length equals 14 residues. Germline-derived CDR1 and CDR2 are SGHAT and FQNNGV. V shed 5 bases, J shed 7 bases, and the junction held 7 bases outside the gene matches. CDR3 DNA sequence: TGTGCCAGCAGCCCAGGGGGCAAGAGGAATGAGCAGTTCTTC. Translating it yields CASSPGGKRNEQFF.

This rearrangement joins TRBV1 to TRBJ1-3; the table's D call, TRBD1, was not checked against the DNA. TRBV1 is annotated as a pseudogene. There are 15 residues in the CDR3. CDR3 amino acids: CTSSQTIPSGNTIYF. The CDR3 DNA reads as TGCACCAGCAGCCAGACAATCCCCTCTGGAAACACCATATATTTT.